Listed below are T cell receptor beta chains from one sample, sequenced in a study of blood T cell repertoires in COVID-19. Clones were read by immunoSEQ multiplex PCR, and TCRdb kept only the in-frame ones, dropping some. The sample carries around 430,000 clones, approximately 87% recorded once. The sequencing input was PBMCs or T cells enriched from blood (not recorded which). Receptor source: a woman aged 45-65 years who had recovered from COVID-19. CDR3s include the opening cysteine and the closing phenylalanine or tryptophan. The order of the fields is J gene, V gene, D gene, clone size, CDR3 protein, CDR3 DNA. The D gene is left open where the match is weak. Size is omitted from some rows. Given values are once, few, many or a class for expanded clones.

TRBJ1-6 TRBV12-5 - - CASGLVTNIWGPESSYNSPLHF TGTGCTAGTGGTTTGGTAACAAATATCTGGGGCCCGGAAAGCTCCTATAATTCACCCCTCCACTTT
TRBJ2-7 TRBV5-1 TRBD1 - CASSLGSGQGSEQYF TGCGCCAGCAGCTTGGGGTCGGGACAGGGGTCCGAGCAGTACTTC
TRBJ1-1 TRBV7-2 - few CASSSRQRNTEAFF TGTGCCAGCAGCTCGCGACAGAGGAACACTGAAGCTTTCTTT
TRBJ2-7 TRBV6-5 TRBD1 - CASRGTGEKRSKQYF TGTGCCAGCAGGGGGACAGGGGAAAAGCGGTCCAAGCAGTACTTC
TRBJ1-1 TRBV5-8 - once CASSPLVGGDEAFF TGTGCCAGCAGTCCCCTCGTAGGCGGGGACGAAGCTTTCTTT
TRBJ2-3 TRBV5-6 - - CASSRATGSDTQYF TGTGCCAGCAGCCGCGCCACGGGTTCGGATACGCAGTATTTT
TRBJ2-7 TRBV28 - - CASRPYRRSYEQYF TGTGCCAGCAGGCCTTACAGGCGTTCCTACGAGCAGTACTTC
TRBJ2-2 TRBV30 - - CAWSQNTGELFF TGTGCCTGGAGTCAAAACACCGGGGAGCTGTTTTTT
TRBJ1-2 TRBV9 - once CASSAGRGENYGYTF TGTGCCAGCAGCGCCGGTAGAGGTGAAAACTATGGCTACACCTTC
TRBJ1-1 TRBV19 - - CASSREPGTEAFF TGTGCCAGTAGTAGGGAACCGGGAACTGAAGCTTTCTTT
TRBJ1-3 TRBV25-1 - - CASSTPTPSGNTIYF TGTGCCAGCAGTACCCCAACACCCTCTGGAAACACCATATATTTT
TRBJ1-3 TRBV28 TRBD1 - CASSLFPGPQGAAGNTIYF TGTGCCAGCAGTTTATTTCCCGGCCCTCAGGGGGCGGCAGGAAACACCATATATTTT